This T cell receptor beta chain was profiled in a study of PD-1 blockade in classical Hodgkin lymphoma. General observations from the study: Prior therapy or disease activity may underlie the repertoire differences, whose causes remain undefined. It was among complete responders that baseline diversity resembled that of newly diagnosed patients. In CD4+ cells, TCR diversity went up significantly by C4D1, but in CD8+ cells it did not.

The time point is: cycle 4 day 1 (C4D1), after more than five weeks of nivolumab. All the patients suffered relapse after autologous stem cell transplantation, and brentuximab vedotin exposure differed. Patients' outcomes at their best amounted to complete response, partial response or progressive disease. Measured with immunoSEQ multiplex PCR; TCRdb has only the in-frame clones, and not every one. The sample records 9,100 or so clones, 70% to 90% being singletons. This clone came up a few times. Its antigen is as yet unknown. Unmatched junction bases numbered 6, after V lost 1 base and J lost 2 bases. This CDR3 comprises 16 residues. Germline V gene sequence: CDR1 LGHNA, CDR2 YSLEER.

The sample consisted of peripheral blood mononuclear cells (PBMCs), taken before the fourth cycle of nivolumab. The TCR was taken from a human donor with classical Hodgkin lymphoma. The chain carries TRBV4-3 and TRBJ2-5; TRBD2 matches 8 bases. The CDR3 protein is CASSQGSGTIQETQYF. As DNA, the CDR3 is TGCGCCAGCAGCCAAGGTAGCGGGACCATTCAAGAGACCCAGTACTTC.